This entry describes one T cell receptor (beta chain). Its antigen remains unidentified. This entry is derived from a study of T cells after yellow fever vaccination. Study in general: With SMART-Seq v4 Ultra Low Input, the fractions containing low cell numbers were prepared. Study-wide points: The secondary T-cell response peaked on day 5, not day 15, but was weaker. Few clonotypes appeared in both CD4 and CD8 compartments.

Researchers made TCR cDNA using 5'RACE template switching, and this step added a universal primer site and UMIs. TCRdb re-called the 5' RACE reads through MiXCR, storing one row per CDR3 protein. The repertoire consists of about 500,000 distinct CDR3 sequences, with around 17% occurring once and the leading ten covering 17%. The specimen was PBMCs, collected 5 days after the first yellow fever vaccination. The TCR comes from a man aged 18 to 30 who received the YFV17D yellow fever vaccine.

The DNA for the CDR3 is TGCGCCAGCCGGGAACAGGGCTTGGTGACACCCCTCCACTTT. Translation: CASREQGLVTPLHF. The genes are TRBV10-2 and TRBJ1-6; maybe TRBD1 (6 bases). The CDR3 has 14 amino acids. V was trimmed by 8 bases and J by 11 bases, leaving 19 bases between them. Looked up from germline, CDR1 is WSHSY and CDR2 is SAAADI.